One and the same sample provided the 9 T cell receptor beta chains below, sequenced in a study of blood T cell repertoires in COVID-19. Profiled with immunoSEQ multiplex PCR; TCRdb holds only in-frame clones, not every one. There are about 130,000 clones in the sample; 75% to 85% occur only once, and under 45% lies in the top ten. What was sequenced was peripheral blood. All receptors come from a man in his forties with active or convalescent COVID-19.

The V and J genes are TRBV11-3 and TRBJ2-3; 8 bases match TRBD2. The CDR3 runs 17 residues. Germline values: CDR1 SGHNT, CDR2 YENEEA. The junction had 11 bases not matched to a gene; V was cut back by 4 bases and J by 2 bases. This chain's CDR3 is CASSSYGGGRHTDTQYF. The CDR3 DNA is TGTGCCAGCAGCTCTTACGGGGGGGGAAGACACACAGATACGCAGTATTTT.

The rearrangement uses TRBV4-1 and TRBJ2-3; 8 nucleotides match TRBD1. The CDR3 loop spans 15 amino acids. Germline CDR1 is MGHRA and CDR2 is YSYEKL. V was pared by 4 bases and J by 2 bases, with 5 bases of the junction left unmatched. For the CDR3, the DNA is TGCGCCAGCAGCCCGCGGGACAGGAACACAGATACGCAGTATTTT. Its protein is CASSPRDRNTDTQYF.

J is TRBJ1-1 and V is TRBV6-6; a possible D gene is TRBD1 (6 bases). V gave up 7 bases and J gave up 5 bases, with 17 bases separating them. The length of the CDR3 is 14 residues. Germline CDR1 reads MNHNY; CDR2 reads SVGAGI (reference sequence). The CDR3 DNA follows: TGTGCCAGCAAACGGTCAGGGGAAAGAACTGAAGCTTTCTTT. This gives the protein CASKRSGERTEAFF.

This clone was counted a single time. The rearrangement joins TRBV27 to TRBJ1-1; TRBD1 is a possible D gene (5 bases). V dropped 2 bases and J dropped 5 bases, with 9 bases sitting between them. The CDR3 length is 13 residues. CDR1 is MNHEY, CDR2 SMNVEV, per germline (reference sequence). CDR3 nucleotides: TGTGCCAGCAGTTTACGGGGGGGGACTGAAGCTTTCTTT. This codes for CASSLRGGTEAFF.

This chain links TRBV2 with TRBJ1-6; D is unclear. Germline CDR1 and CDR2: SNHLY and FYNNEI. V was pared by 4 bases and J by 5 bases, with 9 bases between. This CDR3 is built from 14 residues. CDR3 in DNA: TGTGCCAGCAGTGTACGCCAGGATAATTCACCCCTCCACTTT. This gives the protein CASSVRQDNSPLHF.

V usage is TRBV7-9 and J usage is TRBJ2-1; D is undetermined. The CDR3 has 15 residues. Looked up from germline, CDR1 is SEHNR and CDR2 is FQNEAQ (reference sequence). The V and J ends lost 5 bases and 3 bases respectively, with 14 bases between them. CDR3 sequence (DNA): TGTGCCAGCAGCCCACGCGGCGCCAACTACAATGAGCAGTTCTTC. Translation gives CASSPRGANYNEQFF.

CDR3 in DNA: TGTGCCAGCACCTCTAAGAGGGTGGATGGCTACACCTTC. It translates to CASTSKRVDGYTF. The V and J genes are TRBV28 and TRBJ1-2; no clear D. There are 13 residues in the CDR3. Germline V gives CDR1 MDHEN, CDR2 SYDVKM. Trimming stripped 7 bases from V and 6 bases from J, with 15 bases between.

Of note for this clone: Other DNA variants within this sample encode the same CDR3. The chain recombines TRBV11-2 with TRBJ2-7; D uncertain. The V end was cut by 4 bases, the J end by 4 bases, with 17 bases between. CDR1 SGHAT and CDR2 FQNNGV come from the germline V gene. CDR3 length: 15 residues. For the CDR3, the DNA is TGTGCCAGCAGCTCACTCCTGGCGGATCCTTACGAGCAGTACTTC. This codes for CASSSLLADPYEQYF. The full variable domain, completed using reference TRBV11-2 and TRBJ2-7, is EAGVAQSPRYKIIEKRQSVAFWCNPISGHATLYWYQQILGQGPKLLIQFQNNGVVDDSQLPKDRFSAERLKGVDSTLKIQPAKLEDSAVYLCASSSLLADPYEQYFGPGTRLTVT.

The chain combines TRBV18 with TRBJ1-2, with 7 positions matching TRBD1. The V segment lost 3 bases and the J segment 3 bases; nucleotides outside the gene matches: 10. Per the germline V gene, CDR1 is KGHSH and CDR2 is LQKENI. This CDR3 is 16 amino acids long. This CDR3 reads CASSPVATGLDYGYTF. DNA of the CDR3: TGTGCCAGCTCACCGGTGGCGACAGGGTTAGACTATGGCTACACCTTC.